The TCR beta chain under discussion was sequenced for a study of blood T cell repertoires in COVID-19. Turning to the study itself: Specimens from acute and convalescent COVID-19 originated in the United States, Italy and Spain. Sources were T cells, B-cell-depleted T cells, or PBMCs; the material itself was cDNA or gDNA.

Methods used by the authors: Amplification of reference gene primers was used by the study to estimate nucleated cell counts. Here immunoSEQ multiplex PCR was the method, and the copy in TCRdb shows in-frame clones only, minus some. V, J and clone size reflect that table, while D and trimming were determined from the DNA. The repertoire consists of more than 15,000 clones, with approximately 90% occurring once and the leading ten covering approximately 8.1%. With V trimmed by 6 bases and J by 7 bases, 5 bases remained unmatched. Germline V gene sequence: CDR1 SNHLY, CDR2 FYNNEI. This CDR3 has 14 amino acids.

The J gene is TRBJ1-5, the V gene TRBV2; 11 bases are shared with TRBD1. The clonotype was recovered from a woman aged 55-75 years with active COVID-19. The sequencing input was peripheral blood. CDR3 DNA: TGTGCCAGCAGCCGGGACAGGGGGGTCCAGCCCCAGCATTTT. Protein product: CASSRDRGVQPQHF.